One TCR beta chain is described in this entry. RNA, at roughly 0.5 to 1 ug, was reverse transcribed with random hexamers. Each CDR3 protein is one row after TCRdb ran MiXCR on the immunoSEQ multiplex PCR reads. The data contain about 400,000 distinct CDR3 sequences, approximately 85% of them singletons. Germline V gene data show CDR1 as SGHRS and CDR2 as YFSETQ. There are 14 residues in the CDR3. The ends were cut back, 3 bases at V and 6 bases at J, with 15 bases in the middle. The sample comes from a study of CD8 T cells in Susac syndrome. Input material: CD8+ T cells from PBMCs. The chain carries TRBV5-1 and TRBJ1-1; no clear D gene. The receptor's source is a human donor with multiple sclerosis. The CDR3 loop reads CASSWNRIEAEAFF. Written as DNA, the CDR3 is TGCGCCAGCAGCTGGAACCGAATAGAGGCTGAAGCTTTCTTT.